A selection of T cell receptor beta chains follows, all from one sample in a study of blood T cell repertoires in COVID-19. Sequencing used immunoSEQ multiplex PCR; TCRdb keeps in-frame clones, though not all of them. Here the sample spans under 350,000 clones, roughly 85% being singletons. Sequenced input: peripheral blood. The receptor set was obtained from a human donor in a cohort sampled during active COVID-19. Both conserved end residues are part of each CDR3. D genes are given only for firm matches. A clone size is listed for some rows: how often the clone was seen (once, few, many), or a class if it is expanded.

v_gene,j_gene,d_gene,abundance,CDR3nt,CDR3aa
TRBV7-2,TRBJ1-2,TRBD1,-,TGTGCCAGCCGCGACAGGGTCGATGGCTACACCTTC,CASRDRVDGYTF
TRBV3-1/TRBV3-2,TRBJ1-1,-,few,TGTGCCAGCAGGCAGGGCGTCGGAGAAGCTTTCTTT,CASRQGVGEAFF
TRBV20-1,TRBJ1-5,TRBD1,-,TGCAGTGCTAGTCAGGGGGGCCCCAATCAGCCCCAGCATTTT,CSASQGGPNQPQHF
TRBV3-1/TRBV3-2,TRBJ2-1,-,-,TGTGCCAGCAGCCCTTTGTTAGTTGGGTGGAGCAATGAGCAGTTCTTC,CASSPLLVGWSNEQFF
TRBV9,TRBJ1-5,-,-,TGTGCCAGCAGCGTAGGAGGTTCTAGCAATCAGCCCCAGCATTTT,CASSVGGSSNQPQHF
TRBV5-1,TRBJ1-4,TRBD1,-,TGCGCCAGCAGCTTGGCCGGACAGGCTAATGAAAAACTGTTTTTT,CASSLAGQANEKLFF
TRBV28,TRBJ1-2,-,-,TGTGCCAGCGGGCTACAGGGTTTCGATGGCTACACCTTC,CASGLQGFDGYTF
TRBV2,TRBJ2-7,TRBD1,-,TGTGCCAGCAGCTCGGGACAGTGGAGCGACGAGCAGTACTTC,CASSSGQWSDEQYF
TRBV27,TRBJ1-2,TRBD1,once,TGTGCCAGCAGTTTATCCCGGACAGGTCATGGCTACACCTTC,CASSLSRTGHGYTF
TRBV2,TRBJ2-1,-,-,TGTGCCAGCAGTGTCCAGGGTTCCTACAATGAGCAGTTCTTC,CASSVQGSYNEQFF
TRBV7-2,TRBJ2-3,TRBD2,-,TGTGCCAGCAGCGCCTCGGGGGTCGGACTAGCGGGAAGAGATACGCAGTATTTT,CASSASGVGLAGRDTQYF
TRBV7-2,TRBJ2-1,-,-,TGTGCCAGCAGCGCGTATGCAAAATACAATGAGCAGTTCTTC,CASSAYAKYNEQFF
TRBV4-1,TRBJ1-4,TRBD1,once,TGCGCCAGCAGACAAGACGGGACAGGGAATGAAAAACTGTTTTTT,CASRQDGTGNEKLFF
TRBV19,TRBJ1-2,-,-,TGTGCCAGTAGTATCGGTCGACAGACCTTTAGGGGCTACACCTTC,CASSIGRQTFRGYTF
TRBV7-2,TRBJ1-1,-,-,TGTGCCAGCAGCTTAGCAGGGGTGTACACTGAAGCTTTCTTT,CASSLAGVYTEAFF
TRBV15,TRBJ2-3,-,-,TGTGCCACCAGCCCCCGGGGAGATACGCAGTATTTT,CATSPRGDTQYF
TRBV7-8,TRBJ2-2,-,-,TGTGCCAGCAGCTGGAGTACGAACGGGGAGCTGTTTTTT,CASSWSTNGELFF
TRBV7-2,TRBJ2-7,-,-,TGTGCCAGCAGCTTAGGTGGGAGTGCGTACGAGCAGTACTTC,CASSLGGSAYEQYF
TRBV7-2,TRBJ2-3,TRBD2,-,TGTGCCAGCAGCCGCTCTAGCGGGGAAGATACGCAGTATTTT,CASSRSSGEDTQYF
TRBV13,TRBJ2-2,TRBD1,-,TGTGCCAGCAGCTTCCCCGGGACAGGGTACCTGTTTTTT,CASSFPGTGYLFF
TRBV28,TRBJ2-1,TRBD2,-,TGTGCCAGCAGTCCAACGACTAGCGGCAATGAGCAGTTCTTC,CASSPTTSGNEQFF
TRBV4-2,TRBJ2-7,TRBD1,-,TGTGCCAGCAGCCAGGAGAACAGGGGAACCAACGAGCAGTACTTC,CASSQENRGTNEQYF
TRBV9,TRBJ1-5,TRBD1,many,TGTGCCAGCAGCGTAGGGACAGGCGCGAATCAGCCCCAGCATTTT,CASSVGTGANQPQHF
TRBV18,TRBJ2-3,-,-,TGTGCCAGCTCACCTCAGGAGGGTGTCACAGATACGCAGTATTTT,CASSPQEGVTDTQYF
TRBV6-6,TRBJ2-1,-,-,TGTGCCAGCAATGGAGGATCACTTTTATGGATCTTC,CASNGGSLLWIF
TRBV2,TRBJ2-2,-,-,TGTGCCAGCACCAGTGGGCAGCACACCGGAGGAGCCGGGGAGCTGTTTTTT,CASTSGQHTGGAGELFF
TRBV20-1,TRBJ1-5,-,-,TGCAGTGCTAGTTCTGGGAGTAATCAGCCCCAGCATTTT,CSASSGSNQPQHF
TRBV28,TRBJ1-1,-,-,TGTGCCAGCGAAGGCACAGGGTCTTCTGCTGAAGCTTTCTTT,CASEGTGSSAEAFF
TRBV28,TRBJ1-2,-,-,TGTGCCAGCAGTCTAAATAATTACGGCTACACCTTC,CASSLNNYGYTF
TRBV6-6,TRBJ2-3,TRBD2,-,TGTGCCATCCGCCCGGGAGGGCCGGGGACAGATACGCAGTATTTT,CAIRPGGPGTDTQYF
TRBV20-1,TRBJ1-2,-,-,TGCAGCGCAGCGAAAAGTGGCTACACCTTC,CSAAKSGYTF
TRBV6-5,TRBJ2-7,-,-,TGTGCCAGCGTACCCCACTCGATTCCGGACGAGCAGTACTTC,CASVPHSIPDEQYF
TRBV27,TRBJ2-2,-,-,TGTGCCAGCAGTTACAGATCCCTCCGGGAGCTGTTTTTT,CASSYRSLRELFF
TRBV29-1,TRBJ2-7,TRBD2,-,TGCAGCGTTGAAGAACGAAGCGGGGGTTCCTACGAGCAGTACTTC,CSVEERSGGSYEQYF
TRBV7-2,TRBJ2-7,-,-,TGTGCCAGCAGCTTAGGAGGAGGGCAGTACTTC,CASSLGGGQYF
TRBV6-5,TRBJ2-4,TRBD1,-,TGTGCCAGCAGTTACTCTAACAGGGGGCCGTACATTCAGTACTTC,CASSYSNRGPYIQYF
TRBV19,TRBJ2-7,-,-,TGTGCCAGTAGTACTTTTTCGGGTTCCCCCGAGCAGTACTTC,CASSTFSGSPEQYF
TRBV28,TRBJ2-7,-,-,TGTGCCAGCAAACGTACTTTGAGCTCCTACGAGCAGTACTTC,CASKRTLSSYEQYF
TRBV27,TRBJ1-2,-,-,TGTGCCAGCAGTCTCCCGACAGGCGGTGGCTACACCTTC,CASSLPTGGGYTF
TRBV9,TRBJ2-5,-,-,TGTGCCAGCAGCGAGAGGGGGGAGACCCAGTACTTC,CASSERGETQYF
TRBV27,TRBJ2-3,TRBD2,-,TGTGCCAGCAGTTCCCCGGTGCGGGGGGACACAGATACGCAGTATTTT,CASSSPVRGDTDTQYF
TRBV6-2/TRBV6-3,TRBJ2-1,-,-,TGTGCCAGCAGTCTACTAGTGAACAATGAGCAGTTCTTC,CASSLLVNNEQFF
TRBV27,TRBJ1-2,-,-,TGTGCCAGCAGTACTTCCGGGGGCTATGGCTACACCTTC,CASSTSGGYGYTF
TRBV7-2,TRBJ2-2,TRBD2,-,TGTGCCAGCAGATCAACTAGCGGGAGACGCACCGGGGAGCTGTTTTTT,CASRSTSGRRTGELFF
TRBV2,TRBJ1-1,-,-,TGTGCCAGCAGCCTAACTGGCAGGCACACTGAAGCTTTCTTT,CASSLTGRHTEAFF
TRBV27,TRBJ2-1,-,-,TGTGCCAGCAGTTTATGGTCTAGCCCCTACAATGAGCAGTTCTTC,CASSLWSSPYNEQFF
TRBV3-1/TRBV3-2,TRBJ2-1,-,-,TGTGCCAGCAGCCGAGCGTGGGGGACAAACAATGAGCAGTTCTTC,CASSRAWGTNNEQFF